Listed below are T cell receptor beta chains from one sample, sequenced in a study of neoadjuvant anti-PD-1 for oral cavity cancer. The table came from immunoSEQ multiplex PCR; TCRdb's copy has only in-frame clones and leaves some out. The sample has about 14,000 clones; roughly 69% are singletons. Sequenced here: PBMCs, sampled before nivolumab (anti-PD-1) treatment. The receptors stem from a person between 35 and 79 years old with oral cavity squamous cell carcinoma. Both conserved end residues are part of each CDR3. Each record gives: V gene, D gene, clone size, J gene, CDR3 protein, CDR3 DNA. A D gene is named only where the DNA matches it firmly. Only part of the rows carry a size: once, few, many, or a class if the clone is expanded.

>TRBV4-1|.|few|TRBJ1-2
CASSQEEGRGNYGYTF
TGCGCCAGCAGCCAAGAGGAGGGGCGGGGGAACTATGGCTACACCTTC
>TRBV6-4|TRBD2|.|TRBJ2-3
CASSDSSFTSGGYEAQYF
TGTGCCAGCAGTGACTCGAGCTTTACTAGCGGGGGGTATGAGGCGCAGTATTTT
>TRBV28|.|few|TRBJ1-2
CASSLYPLRAERLQQANYGYTF
TGTGCCAGCAGTTTATACCCCCTTAGGGCCGAGCGGCTCCAACAAGCTAACTATGGCTACACCTTC
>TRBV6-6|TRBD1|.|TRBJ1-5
CASSYAPGGQRQPQHF
TGTGCCAGCAGTTACGCACCAGGGGGCCAGAGACAGCCCCAGCATTTT
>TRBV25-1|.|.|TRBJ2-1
CASSLGETYNEQFF
TGTGCCAGCAGCCTGGGGGAAACCTACAATGAGCAGTTCTTC
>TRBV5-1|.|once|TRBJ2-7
CASSAPGGVLSYEQYF
TGCGCCAGCAGCGCCCCCGGTGGGGTGCTCTCCTACGAGCAGTACTTC
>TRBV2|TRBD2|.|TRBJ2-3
CASRAFLAGSSTDTQYF
TGTGCCAGCAGGGCCTTCCTAGCGGGGTCTAGCACAGATACGCAGTATTTT
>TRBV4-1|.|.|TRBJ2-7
CASSARFHPGGNDYEQYF
TGCGCCAGCAGCGCACGCTTTCACCCAGGCGGTAACGACTACGAGCAGTACTTC
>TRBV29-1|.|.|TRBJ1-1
CSVDSGLACCFF
TGCAGCGTTGATTCGGGACTGGCTTGTTGCTTCTTT
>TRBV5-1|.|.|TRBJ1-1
CASSFSSFRGNTEAFF
TGCGCCAGCAGCTTTTCCTCTTTCCGCGGGAACACTGAAGCTTTCTTT
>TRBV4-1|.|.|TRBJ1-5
CASSQDVGNQPQHF
TGCGCCAGCAGCCAAGATGTAGGGAATCAGCCCCAGCATTTT